The source of this T cell receptor beta chain is a study of CD4 T cells in relation to SARS-CoV-2 and coronaviruses. Across the study: ViraFEST: approximately 10-day antigen culture of PBMCs, then TCR beta CDR3 sequencing. Negative control cultures got HIV-1 Nef peptides or no peptide.

Assay used: immunoSEQ multiplex PCR; TCRdb lists only in-frame clones, some missing. Seen here are around 21,000 clones, approximately 68% observed once, and the top ten hold 9.5% to 12%. General study findings and limits: The cross-reactivity analysis covered only spike protein, not other viral proteins.

Before the COVID-19 pandemic, during about 2011-2018, CD4+ T cells were taken from unexposed donors. CD4+ T cells were isolated from the cells after more than nine days of culture. As cell numbers allowed, unexposed-donor CD4+ T cells faced SARS-CoV-2 S/N and four cold-coronavirus spikes. The CDR3 is 14 residues long. The germline CDR1 and CDR2 sequences are SGHAT and FQNNGV. Trimming removed 3 bases from V and 0 bases from J, with 8 bases in between. A remark on this clone: Its cognate antigen is unknown.

The chain couples TRBV11-2 to TRBJ1-1; no clear D. Sequencing was performed on CD4+ T cells from PBMCs, cultured in vitro. The source is a human donor in good health. The CDR3 DNA reads TGTGCCAGCAGCTTGCTGAGCATGAACACTGAAGCTTTCTTT. It translates to CASSLLSMNTEAFF.